This TCR beta chain was captured in a study of shared clonotypes between healthy human individuals. General observations from the study: Richness estimates generally favored naive over memory subsets. Incompleteness in sorted-subset sequencing, despite large depth, was shown by rarefaction.

A note on this clone: Its cognate antigen is unknown.

The donors, all of them Caucasian adults, lived in Nashville, Tennessee. TCRdb's copy holds only in-frame clones and misses some; the assay was immunoSEQ multiplex PCR. Here the sample spans roughly 700,000 clones, about 74% being singletons. The V and J ends lost 5 bases and 0 bases respectively, with 17 bases between them. Germline V gene lookup returns CDR1 SGHDT and CDR2 YYEEEE. The CDR3 runs 17 residues. The TCR was taken from a woman aged 25-40 years in good health. Material for sequencing was memory CD4+ T cells sorted from blood. Subset denoted: CD45RA-negative fraction. This sequence joins TRBV5-6 and TRBJ2-2, with a possible D match to TRBD2 (5 bases). The DNA for the CDR3 is TGTGCCAGCAGACGGGGTGGCAGAAACGCGAACACCGGGGAGCTGTTTTTT. As protein: CASRRGGRNANTGELFF.